The TCR beta chain under discussion was sequenced for a study of technical replicates of blood from several donors. The germline V gene encodes CDR1 MNHNS and CDR2 SASEGT. The CDR3 is 14 residues long. Trimming shortened V by 2 bases and J by 2 bases, and 9 bases separated the two germline ends. Produced via immunoSEQ multiplex PCR; TCRdb's table is partial and in-frame only. This table has some 70,000 clones, about 95% appearing once. This clonotype was sampled from a human donor in good health. Sequencing was done on a sample of T cells isolated from PBMCs. The V gene is TRBV6-1, the J gene TRBJ1-2, with D uncertain. The CDR3 loop reads CASSEKAENYGYTF. The CDR3 DNA follows: TGTGCCAGCAGTGAAAAGGCGGAGAACTATGGCTACACCTTC.